The clone carrying this T cell receptor beta chain has more than one count but fewer than ten. One end of the junction fails to match germline, which may point to a read error. The CDR3 covers 14 residues. The germline V gene has CDR1 MGHRA and CDR2 YSYEKL. The sample is drawn from a study of spatial heterogeneity in lung cancer. On the study more broadly: PBMC collected at follow-up were sequenced when available, a median of around two years after resection. In raw reads, more than eight appearances on average were recorded for each unique TCR and UMI combination. Among detected sequences, beta-chain ones consistently exceeded alpha-chain ones in number.

A unique molecular identifier was attached to every TCR cDNA molecule. One entry per CDR3 protein results from TCRdb running MiXCR on the 5' RACE reads. In the table there are around 110,000 distinct CDR3 sequences, less than 15% of which are singletons. Time point specified: blood at routine non-recurrence follow-up after resection. No cell sorting; template was whole RNA from tumor, lung tissue or PBMC. The sequencing used PBMCs, collected at follow-up. The chain joins TRBV4-1 to TRBJ2-2, with TRBD1 matching over 7 bases. The receptor's source is a male donor with early-stage non-small cell lung cancer. As DNA, the CDR3 is TGCGCCAGCAGCCAGGGTCTTGGGGACAGCCGCTCGATTTTT. It codes for CASSQGLGDSRSIF.